These 26 T cell receptor beta chains were all obtained from the same sample, sequenced in a study of beta chain features in type 1 diabetes. Sequencing targeted expressed TCRB transcripts, as all isolated RNA had been reverse transcribed. Data came from immunoSEQ multiplex PCR; TCRdb stores just in-frame clones and leaves some out. The table has about 140,000 clones, roughly 9.7% seen once; the top ten hold about 0.6%. Sequenced material: central memory CD4+ T cells from blood. The receptors stem from a woman aged 40 to 55 in good health.

CDR3 sequence (DNA): TGTGCCAGCAGGCTCACTAGCGGGGGATACGAGCAGTACTTC. As protein: CASRLTSGGYEQYF. The V gene is TRBV6-5, the J gene TRBJ2-5; TRBD2 agrees at 11 bases. The DNA matches TRBJ2-7 better at its end, which makes the J call doubtful. The CDR3 spans 14 residues. Germline CDR1 MNHEY, CDR2 SVGAGI.

This rearrangement joins TRBV5-1 to TRBJ1-1, with TRBD1 matching 9 bases. This CDR3 has 15 residues. The V gene's germline CDR1 is SGHRS and CDR2 YFSETQ. J was trimmed by 0 bases and V by 4 bases; bases with no gene match: 4. In DNA, the CDR3 is TGCGCCAGCAGCCAACGGACAGGGGTGAACACTGAAGCTTTCTTT. Its translation is CASSQRTGVNTEAFF.

This clone was observed a handful of times. The chain is built from TRBV7-2 and TRBJ2-7; D possibly corresponds to TRBD1 (5 bases). Germline loops: CDR1 SGHTA, CDR2 FQGNSA. The CDR3 is made up of 14 amino acids. The ends were cut back, 5 bases at V and 3 bases at J, with 14 bases in the middle. CDR3: CASSPQDTGYEQYF. The CDR3 DNA is TGTGCCAGCAGCCCCCAGGACACTGGCTACGAGCAGTACTTC.

This chain uses TRBV6-1 with TRBJ1-5, with D possibly being TRBD1 (6 bases). This CDR3 region has 15 residues. Germline assignment: CDR1 MNHNS and CDR2 SASEGT. V dropped 4 bases and J dropped 3 bases, with 13 bases sitting between them. The CDR3 DNA follows: TGTGCCAGCAGTGGAAGTAGACAGGTCAATCAGCCCCAGCATTTT. It yields the protein CASSGSRQVNQPQHF.

This clone has just a few counts. The chain joins TRBV29-1 to TRBJ2-1, with 7 bases lining up with TRBD1. Unmatched junction bases numbered 4, after V lost 4 bases and J lost 4 bases. Per germline, CDR1 SQVTM and CDR2 ANQGSEA. The CDR3 spans 13 residues. The CDR3 DNA sequence: TGCAGCGTTGCAGGACAGGCTTACAATGAGCAGTTCTTC. It translates to CSVAGQAYNEQFF.

The sample holds many counts of this clone. The chain couples TRBV7-6 to TRBJ2-1; 9 nucleotides line up with TRBD1. The V gene's germline CDR1 is SGHVS and CDR2 FNYEAQ. The ends lost 8 bases at V and 8 bases at J; junction bases unmatched: 4. The CDR3 sequence is 12 residues long. Written as DNA, the CDR3 is TGTGCCAGCCAAACAGGGGGCGATGAGCAGTTCTTC. Translating it yields CASQTGGDEQFF. Full variable domain (missing parts from reference TRBV7-6 and TRBJ2-1): GAGVSQSPRYKVTKRGQDVALRCDPISGHVSLYWYRQALGQGPEFLTYFNYEAQQDKSGLPNDRFSAERPEGSISTLTIQRTEQRDSAMYRCASQTGGDEQFFGPGTRLTVL.

The V call is TRBV5-1, the J call TRBJ1-1; D perhaps matches TRBD1 (5 bases). Germline loops: CDR1 SGHRS, CDR2 YFSETQ. V was shortened by 0 bases and J by 1 base, with 13 bases between the two germline ends. The CDR3 has 16 amino acids. The CDR3 is CASSLGGGRGNTEAFF. The DNA for the CDR3 is TGCGCCAGCAGCTTGGGGGGCGGGCGGGGGAACACTGAAGCTTTCTTT.

The rearrangement uses TRBV6-1 and TRBJ2-3, with D perhaps TRBD1 or TRBD2 (7 bases each). The germline V gene has CDR1 MNHNS and CDR2 SASEGT. This CDR3 contains 15 residues. V lost 8 bases and J lost 2, with 17 bases in between. CDR3 loop: CASREDRDYTDTQYF. CDR3 bases: TGTGCCAGCCGAGAAGACAGGGACTACACAGATACGCAGTATTTT.

This clone turned up a few times. This rearrangement joins TRBV18 to TRBJ1-3; D unresolved. V dropped 6 bases and J dropped 1 base, with 7 bases sitting between them. The CDR3 length is 13 residues. Per the germline V gene, CDR1 is KGHSH and CDR2 is LQKENI. The CDR3 is CASSRGSGNTIYF. The CDR3 DNA reads TGTGCCAGCTCCCGGGGTTCTGGAAACACCATATATTTT.

The chain carries TRBV5-4 and TRBJ2-5; a possible D gene is TRBD1 (6 bases). Trimming shortened V by 6 bases and J by 1 base, and 13 bases separated the two germline ends. This CDR3 comprises 14 residues. Germline loops: CDR1 SGHNT, CDR2 YYREEE (reference sequence). CDR3 sequence reads: CASTRGTTQETQYF. CDR3 bases: TGTGCCAGCACCCGTGGGACAACCCAAGAGACCCAGTACTTC. The complete variable domain, with remaining parts taken from reference TRBV5-4 and TRBJ2-5, reads ETGVTQSPTHLIKTRGQQVTLRCSSQSGHNTVSWYQQALGQGPQFIFQYYREEENGRGNFPPRFSGLQFPNYSSELNVNALELDDSALYLCASTRGTTQETQYFGPGTRLLVL.

This clone was seen once. The CDR3 sequence: CASSQGLAGEGETQYF. CDR3 nucleotide sequence: TGTGCCAGCAGCCAAGGTTTGGCGGGGGAGGGGGAGACCCAGTACTTC. The chain recombines TRBV4-2 with TRBJ2-5; 7 bases are shared with TRBD2. CDR3 length equals 16 residues. Trimming took 1 base from V and 5 from J; bases not matched to a gene: 10. Germline CDR1 is LGHNA and CDR2 is YNFKEQ.

The chain uses TRBV10-3 and TRBJ2-7; TRBD1 matches 11 bases. Germline assignment: CDR1 ENHRY and CDR2 SYGVKD. The CDR3 length is 18 residues. Trimming cost V 6 bases and J 4 bases; bases outside gene matches: 17. This CDR3 is CAIRNFITPGQGVYEQYF. The CDR3 bases are TGTGCCATCAGAAATTTTATAACCCCGGGACAGGGGGTTTACGAGCAGTACTTC.

There are a few counts of this clone. This chain uses TRBV5-1 with TRBJ2-1; 8 bases line up with TRBD1. V lost 8 bases to trimming and J lost 0 bases; unmatched junction nucleotides: 4. This CDR3 has 14 amino acids. Germline CDR1 is SGHRS and CDR2 is YFSETQ. CDR3 loop: CASQGAPSYNEQFF. CDR3 coding DNA: TGCGCCAGTCAGGGGGCCCCCTCCTACAATGAGCAGTTCTTC.

The genes are TRBV6-5 and TRBJ2-7; D uncertain. Trimming pared 4 bases from V and 0 bases from J, leaving 13 bases between. Germline CDR1 MNHEY, CDR2 SVGAGI. The CDR3 contains 15 residues. The DNA for the CDR3 is TGTGCCAGCAGTTGGCAGAAAACGGGCTCCTACGAGCAGTACTTC. This gives the protein CASSWQKTGSYEQYF.

The chain links TRBV18 to TRBJ2-7; 9 bases match TRBD2. This CDR3 is 16 amino acids long. Trimming at V came to 3 bases and at J to 7 bases, leaving 13 bases not matched to a gene. CDR1 is KGHSH, CDR2 LQKENI, per germline. CDR3 residues: CASSPPVASGVGEQYF. The CDR3 DNA is TGTGCCAGCTCACCTCCGGTGGCTAGCGGGGTGGGTGAGCAGTACTTC.

This clone turned up a few times. V gene TRBV6-1 combines with J gene TRBJ2-3, with D unclear. The germline CDR1 and CDR2 sequences are MNHNS and SASEGT. V was clipped by 4 bases and J by 1 base, with 6 bases between them. The CDR3 spans 13 residues. Here the CDR3 DNA reads TGTGCCAGCAGTGCGGCGGGCACAGATACGCAGTATTTT. Translated: CASSAAGTDTQYF.

The V and J genes are TRBV6-5 and TRBJ2-5; D not certain. This CDR3 is built from 16 residues. The V gene's germline CDR1 is MNHEY and CDR2 SVGAGI. Trimming left V 0 bases short and J 0 bases short, with 11 bases between. Here the CDR3 DNA reads TGTGCCAGCAGTTACTCGAGCAACAGTCACCAAGAGACCCAGTACTTC. Translating it yields CASSYSSNSHQETQYF.

The chain carries TRBV19 and TRBJ1-2, with a weak D call TRBD1 (5 bases). This CDR3 is built from 12 residues. The V and J ends lost 7 bases and 5 bases respectively, with 11 bases between them. From germline, CDR1 is LNHDA and CDR2 SQIVND (reference sequence). The CDR3 sequence is CASTQTEYGYTF. The CDR3 DNA reads TGTGCCAGTACTCAGACAGAATATGGCTACACCTTC.

This clone showed up many times. The chain is built from TRBV11-3 and TRBJ2-2; tentative D call: TRBD1 (5 bases). The CDR3 has 16 amino acids. Germline lookup yields CDR1 SGHNT and CDR2 YENEEA. Trimming removed 0 bases at V and 4 bases at J, with 12 bases between. For the CDR3, the DNA is TGTGCCAGCAGCTTAGAGCAGGGCGTCGGCACCGGGGAGCTGTTTTTT. Translated: CASSLEQGVGTGELFF.

The rearrangement links TRBV6-5 to TRBJ2-7; TRBD1 matches 8 bases. Germline V gene lookup returns CDR1 MNHEY and CDR2 SVGAGI. CDR3 length: 14 residues. Trimming cost V 7 bases and J 6 bases; bases outside gene matches: 11. This CDR3 reads CASTGQGWKGEQYF. CDR3 DNA sequence: TGTGCCAGCACCGGACAGGGCTGGAAAGGCGAGCAGTACTTC.

This clone was seen a few times. The J gene is TRBJ2-1, the V gene TRBV11-2; 10 positions match TRBD2. V was clipped by 0 bases and J by 2 bases; unmatched bases: 1. CDR1 is SGHAT, CDR2 FQNNGV, per germline. The CDR3 is 16 amino acids. The CDR3 is CASSLDLAGAYNEQFF. The DNA for the CDR3 is TGTGCCAGCAGCTTAGACCTAGCGGGGGCCTACAATGAGCAGTTCTTC.

The chain combines TRBV7-9 with TRBJ2-3; 10 bases fit TRBD2. CDR1 is SEHNR, CDR2 FQNEAQ, per germline (reference sequence). After removal of 4 bases from V and 0 bases from J, the junction contained 4 bases not matched to a gene. The CDR3 is 16 residues long. CDR3 region: CASSYRTSGSTDTQYF. The CDR3 DNA reads as TGTGCCAGCAGCTATCGGACTAGCGGAAGCACAGATACGCAGTATTTT.

This clone was counted only a few times. The chain links TRBV4-1 to TRBJ1-1, with D hard to call. Germline V gene data show CDR1 as MGHRA and CDR2 as YSYEKL. V was trimmed by 0 bases and J by 1 base, leaving 9 bases between them. This CDR3 comprises 15 residues. CDR3 sequence reads: CASSQEARSNTEAFF. CDR3 bases: TGCGCCAGCAGCCAAGAGGCCAGATCGAACACTGAAGCTTTCTTT.

This clone was observed a few times. This chain links TRBV5-1 with TRBJ1-6, with 8 bases identical to TRBD1. V gave up 0 bases and J gave up 6 bases; unmatched junction bases: 2. CDR1 and CDR2 from the germline V gene are SGHRS and YFSETQ. The CDR3 is 15 residues long. DNA for the CDR3: TGCGCCAGCAGCTTGGATGGACAGGGTAATTCACCCCTCCACTTT. This codes for CASSLDGQGNSPLHF.

J is TRBJ2-4 and V is TRBV15; 8 bases fit TRBD2. V shed 3 bases and J 1 base; nucleotides not matched to a gene: 14. The CDR3 has 19 amino acids. Germline lookup yields CDR1 LNHNV and CDR2 YYDKDF (reference sequence). CDR3: CATSRPGTGTRAAKNIQYF. The CDR3 DNA is TGTGCCACCAGCAGGCCCGGGACTGGGACTAGAGCGGCCAAAAACATTCAGTACTTC.

The rearrangement links TRBV11-3 to TRBJ2-5; D is perhaps TRBD2 (5 bases). Trimming stripped 5 bases from V and 2 bases from J, with 9 bases between. The CDR3 is 13 amino acids. Per germline, CDR1 SGHNT and CDR2 YENEEA. CDR3 DNA sequence: TGTGCCAGCAGCCTGGACTGGCAAGAGACCCAGTACTTC. It codes for CASSLDWQETQYF.